This T cell receptor beta chain was obtained from a study of Graves' ophthalmopathy and Graves' hyperthyroidism (dated by TCRdb to 2016 to 2019). For the wider study: Peripheral blood was collected before any treatment was given, at the time of initial diagnosis. The study used signatures of the TCR beta repertoire to tell Graves' ophthalmopathy apart from Graves' hyperthyroidism and to predict which patients would progress to ophthalmopathy. In total, 135 blood samples were TCR-sequenced: 43 ophthalmopathy, some 80 hyperthyroidism and roughly 17 hyperthyroidism-to-ophthalmopathy patients. To explore V-J signatures that distinguish ophthalmopathy from hyperthyroidism, a discovery set of under 110 patients was enrolled, made up of 43 with ophthalmopathy and roughly 55 with stable hyperthyroidism. For independent validation, a separate cohort was made up of approximately 19 hyperthyroidism patients plus 17 patients who later progressed from hyperthyroidism to ophthalmopathy. In more than five hyperthyroidism patients, the T-cell repertoires found in thyroid tissue were compared with those found in blood. Following sample collection, hyperthyroidism patients were given methimazole at a starting dose of 30 mg daily, and ophthalmopathy patients were given high-dose intravenous methylprednisolone. The 100 or so discovery patients were divided at random into training and test sets in a 7:3 ratio. The investigation overall reported the following: In validation, the model predicted ophthalmopathy progression with 70.59% sensitivity and approximately 75% specificity; about a dozen predicted patients were CT-confirmed with GO in a median of 6.5 months. No statistical method was used to set the sample size in advance, and the investigators knew which group each participant was assigned to. The 13-signature model separated ophthalmopathy from stable hyperthyroidism with approximately 90% sensitivity and roughly 84% specificity in cross-validation, and 80%/75% in the test set. Most expanded thyroid clonotypes with a frequency above 0.001 also appeared in blood, which suggests that blood repertoires may reflect the immune response in the thyroid.

This clonotype was seen ten or more times. This clone's antigen is unknown. The record has no base qualities; no much larger clone is one base away. Measured from the cysteine to the phenylalanine, the CDR3 is 10 residues long. The CDR3 DNA has 30 bases and is translated from base 1. Per the germline V gene (reference sequence), SEHNR is the CDR1 and FQNEAQ is the CDR2. V and J are truncated by 7 bases and 6 bases respectively, leaving an intervening sequence of 6 bases. TCR beta CDR3 regions were amplified from RNA transcripts for repertoire sequencing. The first round of RT-PCR was done with HTBI primers and the Qiagen OneStep RT-PCR kit, and was followed by a second round of multiplex PCR, then size selection and purification. Libraries were sequenced on an Illumina HiSeq2000 using paired-end 100 bp reads. In the authors' own workflow: SOAPnuke was used to process the reads, throwing out any read that had adapters, had uncalled bases, had a mean Phred below 15, or lacked an exact constant-primer or identifier match. High-quality paired reads were merged with COPE v1.2.5. Unique nucleotide sequences were defined as clonotypes and aligned to IMGT TRB V, D and J references using MiTCR v1.1. Analysis was restricted to V-J combinations with a frequency above 0.0001, which covered 99.2% of repertoires. A TCR clonal expansion and chaos score per V-J combination was defined as the ratio of F50 clonal expansion to chaos observed in the TCRdist matrix. Welch's t-statistics and random forest were used to reduce the features to approximately 13 V-J combinations, which were then used as input to a naive Bayes classifier. The Morisita-Horn index was used to measure how similar the thyroid and blood repertoires were. Through fastp at Q25 and MiXCR, TCRdb rebuilt clones from the public reads, retaining in-frame beta chains. Each CDR3 protein appears once, grouped with its most common genes and DNA. What appears here as the V and J calls and clone size reflects TCRdb's work, not the paper's. This sample lists roughly 410,000 distinct CDR3 sequences; about 16% were detected once. 5.5% to 7% of the sample comes from the top ten.

Hyperthyroidism was considered stable if no progression to ophthalmopathy occurred within 18 months of follow-up. Patients with hyperthyroidism were aged 18 to 65 years, had been newly diagnosed, and had a disease duration of less than 2 months. Anyone with other autoimmune diseases, uncontrolled infections, pregnancy or lactation was excluded from the study. Clinical symptoms, serum thyroxine, TRAb, thyroid ultrasound and orbital computed tomography were used for diagnosis. Ficoll-Paque density gradient centrifugation was used to isolate PBMCs from 9.5 to 10 ml of fresh peripheral blood. Total RNA was extracted with Trizol reagent and quality-checked on an Agilent 2100 Bioanalyzer.

Sequenced sample: peripheral blood. This TCR was sampled from a woman aged 18-29 years with stable Graves' hyperthyroidism. Donor details come from another sample of the same person, matched by shared clones. This chain joins TRBV7-9 to TRBJ1-1, with no D gene named confidently. The encoded CDR3 is CASTYPEAFF. The nucleotide sequence reads TGTGCCAGCACCTATCCTGAAGCTTTCTTT.